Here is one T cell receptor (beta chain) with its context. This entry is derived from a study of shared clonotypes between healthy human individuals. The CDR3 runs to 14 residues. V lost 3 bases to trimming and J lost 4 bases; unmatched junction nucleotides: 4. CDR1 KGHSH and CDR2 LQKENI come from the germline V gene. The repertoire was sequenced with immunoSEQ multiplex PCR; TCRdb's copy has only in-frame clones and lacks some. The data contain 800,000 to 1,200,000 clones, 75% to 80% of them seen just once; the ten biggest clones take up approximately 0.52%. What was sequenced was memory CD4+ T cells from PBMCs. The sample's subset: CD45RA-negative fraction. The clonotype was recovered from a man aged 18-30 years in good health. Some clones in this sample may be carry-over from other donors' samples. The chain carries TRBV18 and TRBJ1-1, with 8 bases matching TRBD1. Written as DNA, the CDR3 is TGTGCCAGCTCACCTGGACAGGGAGGCACTGAAGCTTTCTTT. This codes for CASSPGQGGTEAFF.